This T cell receptor beta chain was captured by sequencing in a study of blood T cell repertoires in COVID-19. As for the study in general: Sources were T cells, B-cell-depleted T cells, or PBMCs; the material itself was cDNA or gDNA.

Original methodology: It was from reference gene primer amplification that nucleated cell counts were estimated. Assay: immunoSEQ multiplex PCR; the TCRdb copy retains only in-frame clones and omits some. The V and J calls and clone size are taken from that table; D and trimming were inferred from the DNA. Of 100,000 or so clones listed, around 88% are singletons. The V gene lost 4 bases and the J gene lost 4 bases, with 16 bases spanning the gap. The CDR3 contains 15 residues. Germline V gene data show CDR1 as MNHNY and CDR2 as SVGAGI (reference sequence). The rearrangement uses TRBV6-6 and TRBJ1-1; maybe TRBD1 (6 bases). The origin of this receptor is a human donor in a cohort sampled during active COVID-19. Source material: peripheral blood. CDR3 nucleotides: TGTGCCAGCAGTTCCCGAGGGGGGGAGGGCACTGAAGCTTTCTTT. Translated: CASSSRGGEGTEAFF.